Below, 18 T cell receptor beta chains from the same sample are listed, as sequenced in a study of blood T cell repertoires in COVID-19. TCRdb's table, derived via immunoSEQ multiplex PCR, lists solely in-frame clones and lacks some. The sample consists of roughly 140,000 clones, roughly 88% of them appearing once. Source material: peripheral blood. All receptors derive from a woman aged 55 to 70 with COVID-19, enrolled during active disease.

For the CDR3, the DNA is TGTGCCAGCAGTTATCGGGACAGACAAAATGAAGCTTTCTTT. Protein product: CASSYRDRQNEAFF. The J gene is TRBJ1-1, the V gene TRBV6-5, with TRBD1 identical over 7 bases. J gave up 7 bases and V 3 bases, and 8 bases lay outside the gene matches. The CDR3 covers 14 residues. CDR1 is MNHEY, CDR2 SVGAGI, per germline.

The chain recombines TRBV4-1 with TRBJ1-6, with 7 bases matching TRBD1. This CDR3 spans 16 amino acids. The germline gives CDR1 MGHRA, CDR2 YSYEKL. V shed 0 bases and J 9 bases; nucleotides not matched to a gene: 8. The CDR3 nucleotides read TGCGCCAGCAGCCAAGATGACAGGGCCGCCCTTTCACCCCTCCACTTT. This encodes CASSQDDRAALSPLHF.

This rearrangement joins TRBV30 to TRBJ1-4; 8 positions match TRBD1. Per germline, CDR1 GTSNPN and CDR2 SVGIG (reference sequence). Germline trimming cut 3 bases from V and 8 bases from J; bases unmatched to any gene: 5. The CDR3 runs to 13 residues. CDR3 region: CAWSGQGWEKLFF. In nucleotides, the CDR3 is TGTGCCTGGAGCGGACAGGGTTGGGAAAAACTGTTTTTT.

For the CDR3, the DNA is TGTGCCAGCAGTTCCGCAACGGGTTTCGGGGGGTCCACAGATACGCAGTATTTT. The encoded protein is CASSSATGFGGSTDTQYF. The V call is TRBV7-6, the J call TRBJ2-3; TRBD2 matches at 7 bases. CDR1 is SGHVS, CDR2 FNYEAQ, per germline. The length of the CDR3 is 18 residues. V was clipped by 6 bases and J by 2 bases; unmatched bases: 17.

This chain uses TRBV3-1 (or the pseudogene TRBV3-2) with TRBJ2-7, with a weak D call TRBD1 (6 bases). Trimming removed 1 base from V and 3 bases from J, with 10 bases in between. The CDR3 spans 14 residues. CDR1 is LGHDT, CDR2 YNNKEL, per germline (reference sequence). The CDR3 DNA follows: TGTGCCAGCAGCCAAGGTAGAGGGGGCTACGAGCAGTACTTC. Translation gives CASSQGRGGYEQYF.

The chain carries TRBV6-1 and TRBJ1-2, with a possible D match to TRBD1 (6 bases). This CDR3 spans 16 amino acids. Germline CDR1 and CDR2: MNHNS and SASEGT. Trimming took off 2 bases at V and 2 bases at J, with 15 bases between the two ends. The CDR3 nucleotides are TGTGCCAGCAGTGAAATTGTAACAGGGTGGAACTATGGCTACACCTTC. Amino acids: CASSEIVTGWNYGYTF.

The chain employs TRBV2 and TRBJ2-5; 9 bases match TRBD2. CDR3 size: 17 residues. V was pared by 3 bases and J by 5 bases, with 13 bases of the junction left unmatched. Per germline, CDR1 SNHLY and CDR2 FYNNEI. CDR3 sequence reads: CASSDGFSGGREETQYF. CDR3 bases: TGTGCCAGCAGTGATGGGTTTAGCGGGGGCCGGGAGGAGACCCAGTACTTC.

The rearrangement joins TRBV19 to TRBJ1-2, with D possibly being TRBD1 (6 bases). CDR1 is LNHDA and CDR2 is SQIVND in the germline V gene (reference sequence). The CDR3 is made up of 15 amino acids. Deletions cut 5 bases from V and 6 bases from J, with 19 bases between. The CDR3 DNA sequence: TGTGCCAGTAGTTGGGGAAGGACAGTCTACGATGGCTACACCTTC. Translation gives CASSWGRTVYDGYTF.

A single count supports this clone. This sequence joins TRBV2 and TRBJ2-7; the match to TRBD1 covers 8 bases. V lost 7 bases to trimming and J lost 0 bases; unmatched junction nucleotides: 8. Per the germline V gene, CDR1 is SNHLY and CDR2 is FYNNEI. This CDR3 has 15 amino acids. The DNA for the CDR3 is TGTGCCAGCAAGGACAGGGTTCTGAGCTCCTACGAGCAGTACTTC. This translates into CASKDRVLSSYEQYF.

V is TRBV4-3 and J is TRBJ2-3, with TRBD2 matching over 10 bases. This CDR3 is built from 15 residues. CDR1 is LGHNA, CDR2 YSLEER, per germline. V trimming: 2 bases; J trimming: 1 base; junction bases outside the gene matches: 0. CDR3 residues: CASSQTSGGTDTQYF. CDR3 sequence (DNA): TGCGCCAGCAGCCAAACTAGCGGGGGCACAGATACGCAGTATTTT.

The chain joins TRBV24-1 to TRBJ2-7, with TRBD1 matching over 7 bases. This CDR3 contains 16 residues. V gave up 6 bases and J gave up 0 bases; unmatched junction bases: 10. The germline CDR1 and CDR2 sequences are KGHDR and SFDVKD. CDR3 nucleotide sequence: TGTGCCACCAGTCATCCTCCCGGGACAGACTCCTACGAGCAGTACTTC. Residues: CATSHPPGTDSYEQYF.

Remarks on this clone: This sample also contains other DNA sequences that code for the same CDR3. This chain joins TRBV29-1 and TRBJ2-7, with 7 bases lining up with TRBD1. The CDR3 length is 13 residues. CDR1 SQVTM and CDR2 ANQGSEA come from the germline V gene. The V segment lost 4 bases and the J segment 0 bases; nucleotides outside the gene matches: 3. DNA of the CDR3: TGCAGCGTTGGCAGGGGGAGCTCCTACGAGCAGTACTTC. Its protein product is CSVGRGSSYEQYF.

This chain links TRBV30 with TRBJ1-2; 7 nucleotides agree with TRBD1. Germline CDR1 is GTSNPN and CDR2 is SVGIG (reference sequence). V lost 0 bases, J lost 8 bases, and 6 bases stayed unmatched. The CDR3 contains 13 residues. CDR3 amino acids: CAWSVLTGAGYTF. The CDR3 DNA reads TGTGCCTGGAGTGTACTTACAGGGGCCGGCTACACCTTC.

This sequence joins TRBV5-5 and TRBJ2-5; tentatively, D is TRBD1 (6 bases). V was pared by 1 base and J by 6 bases, with 13 bases between. CDR1 and CDR2 (germline): SGHKS, YYEKEE (reference sequence). The CDR3 extends over 14 amino acids. The CDR3 DNA reads as TGTGCCAGCAGCTTGACACAGGGTAAAAAGACCCAGTACTTC. It encodes CASSLTQGKKTQYF.

The chain carries TRBV6-5 and TRBJ1-2; TRBD1 might be the D (5 bases). The ends were cut back, 4 bases at V and 0 bases at J, with 15 bases in the middle. The germline V gene encodes CDR1 MNHEY and CDR2 SVGAGI. This CDR3 spans 16 amino acids. The DNA of the CDR3 is TGTGCCAGCAGTTTTACCTTCCAGACAGCTAACTATGGCTACACCTTC. Translated, it gives CASSFTFQTANYGYTF.

V gene TRBV5-1 combines with J gene TRBJ2-2, with D possibly being TRBD1 (5 bases). V was trimmed by 1 base and J by 5 bases, leaving 15 bases between them. This CDR3 has 16 residues. Germline V gives CDR1 SGHRS, CDR2 YFSETQ. The chain's CDR3 is CASSLIGEPRTGELFF. The DNA for the CDR3 is TGCGCCAGCAGCTTGATAGGGGAACCAAGAACCGGGGAGCTGTTTTTT.

The rearrangement uses TRBV28 and TRBJ1-2, with 8 bases identical to TRBD1. The trim removed 8 bases at V and 8 bases at J, leaving 16 bases unmatched. The V gene's germline CDR1 is MDHEN and CDR2 SYDVKM. The CDR3 has 15 residues. The CDR3 region is CASLPGGRGQGGYTF. DNA of the CDR3: TGTGCCAGCCTTCCTGGGGGCAGGGGGCAGGGAGGCTACACCTTC.

The chain employs TRBV6-5 and TRBJ1-6; weak D call: TRBD1 (6 bases). Looked up from germline, CDR1 is MNHEY and CDR2 is SVGAGI. The CDR3 runs 15 residues. V lost 7 bases to trimming and J lost 10 bases, with 20 bases between them. The CDR3 spells CASNFGGRAASPLHF. The CDR3 coding sequence is TGTGCCAGCAATTTTGGGGGCAGGGCGGCATCACCCCTCCACTTT.